The 8 T cell receptor beta chains reported below all come from one sample, sequenced in a study of blood T cell repertoires in COVID-19. Generated by immunoSEQ multiplex PCR, the TCRdb table keeps only in-frame clones and is missing some. The sample has about 190,000 clones, more than 60% seen once. Material for sequencing was peripheral blood. These receptors were taken from a woman between 45 and 60 years old with acute or convalescent COVID-19.

The chain uses TRBV30 and TRBJ2-5, with 9 bases that match TRBD1. Germline V CDR1 and CDR2: GTSNPN, SVGIG (reference sequence). The CDR3 covers 16 residues. V lost 2 bases and J lost 5; bases outside the gene matches: 12. The CDR3, as DNA: TGTGCCTGGAGTTCCTTCAAGACAGGGGGGACGGAGACCCAGTACTTC. Its protein product is CAWSSFKTGGTETQYF. Variable domain in full (rest from reference TRBV30 and TRBJ2-5): SQTIHQWPATLVQPVGSPLSLECTVEGTSNPNLYWYRQAAGRGLQLLFYSVGIGQISSEVPQNLSASRPQDRQFILSSKKLLLSDSGFYLCAWSSFKTGGTETQYFGPGTRLLVL.

The gene calls are TRBV20-1 and TRBJ2-7, with 8 bases aligning to TRBD2. The CDR3 contains 12 residues. Per germline, CDR1 DFQATT and CDR2 SNEGSKA (reference sequence). V gave up 3 bases and J gave up 5 bases; unmatched junction bases: 3. The CDR3 loop reads CSASRTSNEQYF. For the CDR3, the DNA is TGCAGTGCTAGTAGGACTAGCAACGAGCAGTACTTC.

This chain joins TRBV11-2 and TRBJ2-1; TRBD2 matches 7 bases. With V trimmed by 7 bases and J by 0 bases, 18 bases remained unmatched. The CDR3 consists of 19 residues. The germline V gene has CDR1 SGHAT and CDR2 FQNNGV. CDR3 amino acids: CASNSLRGLYPSSYNEQFF. CDR3 sequence (DNA): TGTGCCAGCAACTCGTTGCGGGGGTTATACCCGAGCTCCTACAATGAGCAGTTCTTC.

This chain connects TRBV18 to TRBJ1-6; no firm D call. The V end lost 7 bases, the J end lost 10 bases, and 17 bases lay between the germline ends. Per the germline V gene, CDR1 is KGHSH and CDR2 is LQKENI. CDR3 size: 14 residues. CDR3 nucleotide sequence: TGTGCCAGCTTATCCGGCCGAGGAAACTCACCCCTCCACTTT. Translating it yields CASLSGRGNSPLHF.

This clone has a count of ten or more. J is TRBJ2-1 and V is TRBV2, with TRBD2 matching over 9 bases. The CDR3 totals 14 residues. From germline, CDR1 is SNHLY and CDR2 FYNNEI. V gave up 5 bases and J gave up 6 bases; unmatched junction bases: 5. DNA of the CDR3: TGTGCCAGCAGTTTCTCGACTAGCGGCAATGAGCAGTTCTTC. As protein: CASSFSTSGNEQFF.

This clone was detected only a few times. The rearrangement links TRBV24-1 to TRBJ1-3; D might be TRBD1 (6 bases). V lost 10 bases and J 0 bases, leaving 18 bases between the germline ends. Germline loops: CDR1 KGHDR, CDR2 SFDVKD. The CDR3 has 16 residues. CDR3 sequence: CATKWGRSHSGNTIYF. The CDR3 DNA reads as TGTGCCACTAAATGGGGGCGGAGTCACTCTGGAAACACCATATATTTT.

The chain joins TRBV30 to TRBJ2-3, with unresolved D. Trimming pared 5 bases from V and 5 bases from J, leaving 8 bases between. The germline gives CDR1 GTSNPN, CDR2 SVGIG (reference sequence). The CDR3 spans 11 residues. Here the CDR3 DNA reads TGTGCCTGGGAAGAGAGAGATACGCAGTATTTT. Its translation is CAWEERDTQYF.

This clone showed up many times. This rearrangement joins TRBV28 to TRBJ1-5; no firm D call. The CDR3 length is 12 residues. Trimming stripped 9 bases from V and 3 bases from J, with 9 bases between. CDR1 is MDHEN and CDR2 is SYDVKM in the germline V gene. This CDR3 reads CASYSVNQPQHF. The CDR3 nucleotides are TGTGCCAGTTACAGTGTCAATCAGCCCCAGCATTTT.